The T cell receptor (beta chain) described here comes from a study of blood T cell repertoires in COVID-19. As for the study in general: Collection of acute and convalescent COVID-19 samples took place in the United States, Italy and Spain.

Generated by immunoSEQ multiplex PCR, the TCRdb table keeps only in-frame clones and is missing some. Seen here are 230,000 or so clones, approximately 92% observed once, and the top ten hold 3.5% to 5.5%. This CDR3 comprises 13 residues. The V gene's germline CDR1 is SGDLS and CDR2 YYNGEE. V dropped 5 bases and J dropped 7; count of bases not matched to a gene: 5. Sequenced input: peripheral blood. The chain has TRBV9 and TRBJ2-2; 7 positions match TRBD1. This TCR came from a woman between 35 and 50 years old who had recovered from COVID-19. This CDR3 reads CASRQGDGGELFF. The DNA for the CDR3 is TGTGCCAGCAGGCAGGGGGACGGCGGGGAGCTGTTTTTT.